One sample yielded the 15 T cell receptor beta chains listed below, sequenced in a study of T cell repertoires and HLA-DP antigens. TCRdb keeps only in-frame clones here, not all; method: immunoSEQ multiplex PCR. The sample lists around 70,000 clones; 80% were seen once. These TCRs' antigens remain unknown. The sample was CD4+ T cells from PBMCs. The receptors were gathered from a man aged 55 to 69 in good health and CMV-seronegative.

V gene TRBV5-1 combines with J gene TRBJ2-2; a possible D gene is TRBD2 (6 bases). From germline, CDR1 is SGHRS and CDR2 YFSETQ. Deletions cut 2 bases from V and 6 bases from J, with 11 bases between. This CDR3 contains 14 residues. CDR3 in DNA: TGCGCCAGCAGCTTAGACCGGGACTCCGGGGAGCTGTTTTTT. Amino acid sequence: CASSLDRDSGELFF.

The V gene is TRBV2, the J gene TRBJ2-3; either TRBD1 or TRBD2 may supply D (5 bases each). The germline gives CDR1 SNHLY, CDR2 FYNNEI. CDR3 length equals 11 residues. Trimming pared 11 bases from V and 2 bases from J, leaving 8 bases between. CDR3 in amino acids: CARGATDTQYF. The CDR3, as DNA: TGTGCCCGAGGGGCCACAGATACGCAGTATTTT.

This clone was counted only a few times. The CDR3 DNA reads as TGTGCCAGCAGCGTATCAAAGGGGAGGAATGAGCAGTTCTTC. Translated, it gives CASSVSKGRNEQFF. V usage is TRBV27 and J usage is TRBJ2-1, with a tentative D call TRBD2 (6 bases). Germline V gives CDR1 MNHEY, CDR2 SMNVEV (reference sequence). The CDR3 sequence is 14 residues long. V lost 6 bases and J 7 bases, leaving 16 bases between the germline ends.

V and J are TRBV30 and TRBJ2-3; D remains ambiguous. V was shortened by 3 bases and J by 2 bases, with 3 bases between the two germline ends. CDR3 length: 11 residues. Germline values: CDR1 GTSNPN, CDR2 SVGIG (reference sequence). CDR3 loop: CAWRYTDTQYF. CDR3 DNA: TGTGCCTGGAGGTACACAGATACGCAGTATTTT.

The CDR3 nucleotides read TGTGCCAGTAGTATGGAAGGGGCGGATAGAAACACCATATATTTT. Protein product: CASSMEGADRNTIYF. V gene TRBV19 combines with J gene TRBJ1-3, with D possibly matching TRBD1 (5 bases). The CDR3 has 15 amino acids. Germline CDR1 reads LNHDA; CDR2 reads SQIVND (reference sequence). Trimming left V 3 bases short and J 5 bases short, with 14 bases between.

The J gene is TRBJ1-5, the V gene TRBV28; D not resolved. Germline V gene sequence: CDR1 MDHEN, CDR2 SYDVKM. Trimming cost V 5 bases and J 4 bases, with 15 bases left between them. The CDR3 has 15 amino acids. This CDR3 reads CASSESGRRNQPQHF. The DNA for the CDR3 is TGTGCCAGCAGTGAGAGTGGGCGGCGTAATCAGCCCCAGCATTTT.

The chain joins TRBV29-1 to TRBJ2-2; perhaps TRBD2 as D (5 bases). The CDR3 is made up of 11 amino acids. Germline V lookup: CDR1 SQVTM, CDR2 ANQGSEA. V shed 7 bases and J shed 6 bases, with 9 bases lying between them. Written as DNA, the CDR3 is TGCAGCGCCTCGGAGGCCGGGGAGCTGTTTTTT. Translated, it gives CSASEAGELFF.

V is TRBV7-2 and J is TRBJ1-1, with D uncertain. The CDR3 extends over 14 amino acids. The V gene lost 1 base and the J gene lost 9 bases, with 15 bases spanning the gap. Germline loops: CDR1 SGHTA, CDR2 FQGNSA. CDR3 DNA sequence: TGTGCCAGCAGCTTAGGGGGTTACGGGGTACAAGCTTTCTTT. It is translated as CASSLGGYGVQAFF.

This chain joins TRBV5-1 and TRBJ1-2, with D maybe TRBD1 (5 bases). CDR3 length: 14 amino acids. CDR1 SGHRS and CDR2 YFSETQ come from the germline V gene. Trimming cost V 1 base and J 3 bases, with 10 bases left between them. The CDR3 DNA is TGCGCCAGCAGCTTGAACACAGGCGACTATGGCTACACCTTC. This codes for CASSLNTGDYGYTF. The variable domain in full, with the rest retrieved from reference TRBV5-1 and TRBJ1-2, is KAGVTQTPRYLIKTRGQQVTLSCSPISGHRSVSWYQQTPGQGLQFLFEYFSETQRNKGNFPGRFSGRQFSNSRSEMNVSTLELGDSALYLCASSLNTGDYGYTFGSGTRLTVV.

The CDR3 nucleotides read TGTGCCAGCCTTTTGCTACCAGGAAAGACCTATGGCTACACCTTC. Protein product: CASLLLPGKTYGYTF. The chain couples TRBV5-4 to TRBJ1-2; D remains ambiguous. V was trimmed by 7 bases and J by 4 bases, leaving 20 bases between them. The germline CDR1 and CDR2 sequences are SGHNT and YYREEE (reference sequence). This CDR3 comprises 15 residues.

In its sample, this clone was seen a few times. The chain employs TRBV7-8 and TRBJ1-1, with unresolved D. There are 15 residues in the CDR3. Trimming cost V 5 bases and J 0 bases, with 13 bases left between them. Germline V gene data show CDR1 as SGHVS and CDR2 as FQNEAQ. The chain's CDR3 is CASSVPTGMNTEAFF. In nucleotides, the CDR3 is TGTGCCAGCAGCGTCCCGACCGGCATGAACACTGAAGCTTTCTTT.

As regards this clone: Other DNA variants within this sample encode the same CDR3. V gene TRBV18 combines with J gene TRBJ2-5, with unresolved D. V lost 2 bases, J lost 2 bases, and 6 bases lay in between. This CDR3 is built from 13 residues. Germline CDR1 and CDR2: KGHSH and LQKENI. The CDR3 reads CASSPAPQETQYF. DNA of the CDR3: TGTGCCAGCTCACCAGCCCCGCAAGAGACCCAGTACTTC. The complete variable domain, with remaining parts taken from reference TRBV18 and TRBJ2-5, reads NAGVMQNPRHLVRRRGQEARLRCSPMKGHSHVYWYRQLPEEGLKFMVYLQKENIIDESGMPKERFSAEFPKEGPSILRIQQVVRGDSAAYFCASSPAPQETQYFGPGTRLLVL.

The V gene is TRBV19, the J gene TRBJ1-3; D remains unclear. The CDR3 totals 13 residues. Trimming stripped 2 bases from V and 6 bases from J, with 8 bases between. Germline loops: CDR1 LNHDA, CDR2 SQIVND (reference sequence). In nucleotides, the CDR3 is TGTGCCAGTAGTATATCGGTGGAAAACACCATATATTTT. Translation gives CASSISVENTIYF. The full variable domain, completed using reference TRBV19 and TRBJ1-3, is DGGITQSPKYLFRKEGQNVTLSCEQNLNHDAMYWYRQDPGQGLRLIYYSQIVNDFQKGDIAEGYSVSREKKESFPLTVTSAQKNPTAFYLCASSISVENTIYFGEGSWLTVV.

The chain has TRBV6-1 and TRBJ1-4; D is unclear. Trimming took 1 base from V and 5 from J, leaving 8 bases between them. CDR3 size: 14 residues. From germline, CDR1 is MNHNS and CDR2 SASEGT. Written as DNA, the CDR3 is TGTGCCAGCAGTGAAGGACGGAGAAATGAAAAACTGTTTTTT. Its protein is CASSEGRRNEKLFF.

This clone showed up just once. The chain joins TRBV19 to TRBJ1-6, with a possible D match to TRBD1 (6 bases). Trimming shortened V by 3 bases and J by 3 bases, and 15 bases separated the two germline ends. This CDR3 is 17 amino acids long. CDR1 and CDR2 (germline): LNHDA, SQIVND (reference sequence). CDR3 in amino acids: CASSIRQADNYNSPLHF. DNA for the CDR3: TGTGCCAGTAGTATCAGACAGGCAGACAACTATAATTCACCCCTCCACTTT.